The 11 T cell receptor beta chains reported below all come from one sample, sequenced in a study of T cells in Graves' hyperthyroidism and ophthalmopathy. RNA transcripts served as the template for amplifying TCR beta CDR3 regions. The TCR CDR3 was amplified in a first-round RT-PCR using the HTBI primer set. Via MiXCR, TCRdb re-called the multiplex PCR reads, giving one row per CDR3 protein. The table includes around 580,000 distinct CDR3 sequences, more than 45% detected once. The sequenced sample consisted of peripheral blood or thyroid tissue (not recorded which). These receptors were obtained from a woman under 30 with Graves' hyperthyroidism.

This clonotype was seen repeatedly, ten times or more. This chain connects TRBV5-1 to TRBJ2-6; D may be TRBD1 or TRBD2 (5 bases each). V lost 4 bases and J lost 1, with 12 bases in between. The germline V gene has CDR1 SGHRS and CDR2 YFSETQ. This CDR3 is built from 16 residues. Here the CDR3 DNA reads TGCGCCAGCAGCCCGAGGTGGGGGTCTGGGGCCAACGTCCTGACTTTC. This translates into CASSPRWGSGANVLTF.

This chain joins TRBV5-1 and TRBJ2-1, with D hard to call. With 4 bases removed from V and 14 bases from J, the gap between germline ends came to 16 bases. CDR1 is SGHRS, CDR2 YFSETQ, per germline. The CDR3 extends over 12 amino acids. CDR3 coding DNA: TGCGCCAGCAGCCGCCGACCCGAACCCGAGTTCTTC. This encodes CASSRRPEPEFF.

The V call is TRBV4-1, the J call TRBJ2-5; 9 bases line up with TRBD2. Germline trimming cut 1 base from V and 1 base from J; bases unmatched to any gene: 10. The germline V gene encodes CDR1 MGHRA and CDR2 YSYEKL. This CDR3 is 18 amino acids long. In DNA, the CDR3 is TGCGCCAGCAGCCAAGTGGTGGGCCTAGCGGGGATCCAAGAGACCCAGTACTTC. Translated, it gives CASSQVVGLAGIQETQYF.

This clonotype was seen many times. The rearrangement uses TRBV7-9 and TRBJ1-1; maybe TRBD1 (5 bases). This CDR3 has 13 residues. CDR1 and CDR2 (germline): SEHNR, FQNEAQ (reference sequence). Trimming removed 6 bases from V and 0 bases from J, with 8 bases in between. CDR3 sequence (DNA): TGTGCCAGCAGTGGGGGGGTGAACACTGAAGCTTTCTTT. It is translated as CASSGGVNTEAFF.

The chain has TRBV7-9 and TRBJ1-1; D remains unclear. Germline CDR1 reads SEHNR; CDR2 reads FQNEAQ (reference sequence). With 5 bases removed from V and 8 bases from J, the gap between germline ends came to 21 bases. The CDR3 has 15 residues. The CDR3 region has the DNA TGTGCCAGCAGCCCTCGGCTAGCAGCTACAGTGGAAGCTTTCTTT. Translating gives CASSPRLAATVEAFF.

The rearrangement uses TRBV20-1 and TRBJ2-7, with D perhaps matching TRBD1 or TRBD2 (5 bases each). V was clipped by 6 bases and J by 1 base, with 31 bases between them. This CDR3 contains 19 residues. Germline V CDR1 and CDR2: DFQATT, SNEGSKA (reference sequence). The CDR3 loop is CSASSLAGTHLIPSYEQYF. CDR3 nucleotides: TGCAGTGCCAGCAGCTTAGCTGGGACCCACCTCATACCTTCCTACGAGCAGTACTTC.

There are many counts of this clonotype. This chain links TRBV20-1 with TRBJ1-2; TRBD1 agrees at 12 bases. CDR3 length equals 14 residues. J was trimmed by 8 bases and V by 3 bases; bases with no gene match: 7. Germline CDR1 reads DFQATT; CDR2 reads SNEGSKA (reference sequence). CDR3 protein: CSASGDRGRAGYTF. The CDR3 nucleotides read TGCAGTGCTAGTGGGGACAGGGGGCGCGCGGGCTACACCTTC.

The chain carries TRBV29-1 and TRBJ2-3; D not resolved. V was cut by 2 bases and J by 6 bases, with 9 bases left in between. From germline, CDR1 is SQVTM and CDR2 ANQGSEA. The CDR3 has 12 residues. This chain's CDR3 is CSVESRSDTQYF. CDR3 bases: TGCAGCGTTGAATCGCGATCCGATACGCAGTATTTT.

This clonotype was seen at least ten times. This chain joins TRBV4-2 and TRBJ1-3; the D gene is possibly TRBD1 (5 bases). CDR3 length equals 14 residues. Between the trimmed V and J ends, which lost 4 bases and 4 bases, there was a span of 11 bases. Germline assignment: CDR1 LGHNA and CDR2 YNFKEQ. The CDR3 bases are TGTGCCAGCAGCCGCCAGGGAGCAGGAAACACCATATATTTT. Residues: CASSRQGAGNTIYF.

In the case of this clonotype: The junction departs from germline at one end; a sequencing error may be responsible. The genes are TRBV24-1 and TRBJ2-6; TRBD1 is a possible D gene (6 bases). Germline V gene data show CDR1 as KGHDR and CDR2 as SFDVKD. This CDR3 is built from 15 residues. CDR3 loop: CATSDLRQGSRTEAF. The CDR3 nucleotides are TGTGCCACCAGTGATTTAAGGCAGGGGTCGAGGACGGAAGCTTTC.

This clonotype showed up many times. The chain recombines TRBV20-1 with TRBJ1-1; D is unclear. Trimming took 1 base from V and 3 from J, leaving 12 bases between them. CDR1 and CDR2 (germline): DFQATT, SNEGSKA (reference sequence). The CDR3 is 14 amino acids. CDR3 sequence reads: CSARGDGGHTEAFF. The DNA of the CDR3 is TGCAGTGCTAGAGGTGACGGCGGGCACACTGAAGCTTTCTTT.